Given below is one T cell receptor (beta chain) in context. As yet, its antigen is unknown. CDR3 size: 15 residues. Germline CDR1 is MDHEN and CDR2 is SYDVKM. With V trimmed by 5 bases and J by 2 bases, 9 bases remained unmatched. This record belongs to a study of cytomegalovirus exposure and HLA in healthy donors. The donors were members of the validation cohort comprising some 130 subjects, separate from the roughly 640-subject first cohort. Study-level points and caveats: In vitro testing confirmed a few CMV-associated chains as specific for CMV antigens. Most TCR sequences were rare, but some public TCRs occurred in many donors. Reports credit the classifier with highly specific, highly sensitive diagnosis of cytomegalovirus status.

Profiling relied on immunoSEQ multiplex PCR, and the TCRdb table lists in-frame clones only, not all of them. Here the sample spans about 300,000 clones, approximately 90% being singletons. Sequencing was done on a sample of PBMCs. The receptor was derived from a woman aged 18-29 years in good health and CMV-seronegative. This chain uses TRBV28 with TRBJ2-7, with 7 bases aligning to TRBD1. The CDR3 DNA is TGTGCCAGCAGTAAGGACCAGGGGGTCCCCTACGAGCAGTACTTC. This encodes CASSKDQGVPYEQYF.